This T cell receptor beta chain is drawn from a study of cytomegalovirus exposure and HLA in healthy donors. The V end was cut by 3 bases, the J end by 2 bases, with 8 bases between. Germline lookup yields CDR1 MDHEN and CDR2 SYDVKM. This CDR3 is 13 amino acids long. A multiplex PCR was run with 60 Vbeta primers and 13 Jbeta primers. Authors' data handling: Later reanalysis found roughly 80 million unique TCR beta chains, around 9.9 million of them shared. Sequencing used immunoSEQ multiplex PCR; TCRdb keeps in-frame clones, though not all of them. The DNA was the basis for D and trimming; V, J and clone size are from that table. The sample shows 120,000 to 150,000 clones, under 85% of them seen only once.

This rearrangement joins TRBV28 to TRBJ2-7, with D possibly TRBD2 on 5 matching bases. Sequenced: PBMCs. The clonotype comes from a woman aged 40 to 50 in good health and CMV-seropositive. The CDR3 coding sequence is TGTGCCAGCAGTTTTCCGGGGACCTACGAGCAGTACTTC. Its protein is CASSFPGTYEQYF.